This TCR beta chain was found in a study of CD8 T cell repertoires and HIV-1 epitope variants. The overall study: T cells were stimulated with Twenty-five Gag and Nef peptides separately. Control wells had CMV/EBV/flu peptides, negative Ebola AY9, or no peptide. Tested: three Gag epitope families, Nef HW9 and YT9.

Germline V CDR1 and CDR2: SGDLS, YYNGEE. V lost 2 bases to trimming and J lost 6 bases; unmatched junction nucleotides: 6. The CDR3 consists of 15 residues. The sample holds a few counts of this clone. TCRdb's copy holds only in-frame clones and misses some; the assay was immunoSEQ multiplex PCR. The repertoire holds under 100,000 clones, with roughly 81% as singletons. The sequencing input was uncultured baseline CD8+ T cells from peripheral blood mononuclear cells (PBMCs). This TCR came from a male donor with HIV. The chain carries TRBV9 and TRBJ1-2; 11 bases align to TRBD1. The CDR3, as DNA: TGTGCCAGCAGCGTCCCAGGGACAGGGGGAAATGGCTACACCTTC. This gives the protein CASSVPGTGGNGYTF.